These 27 T cell receptor beta chains came from one sample sequenced in a study of T-cell reconstitution after alpha-beta-depleted transplantation in children (dated by TCRdb to 2015 to 2016). The library was built by means of PCR. For sequencing, an Illumina HiSeq 2500 was employed. TCR libraries were prepared with molecular barcoding, using unique molecular identifiers to normalize TCRbeta repertoire quantification. Using fastp trimming at Q25 and MiXCR clonotype assembly, TCRdb reanalyzed the public sequencing data and kept in-frame beta chains. Duplicate CDR3 protein sequences are folded into a single record with the most common DNA and genes. Here the sample has approximately 250,000 distinct CDR3 sequences; 9.7% occur a single time. The ten largest clones capture around 5.1% of the sample. This sample comprised PBMCs from the stem cell graft donor, obtained from the stem cell graft. All receptors come from a human donor who donated a stem cell graft to a child with SCID.

This clonotype has ten or more counts. This rearrangement joins TRBV4-1 to TRBJ2-7; D gene unclear. Trimming pared 4 bases from V and 7 bases from J, leaving 11 bases between. This CDR3 region has 12 residues. Germline V gene sequence: CDR1 MGHRA, CDR2 YSYEKL. Here the CDR3 DNA reads TGCGCCAGCAGCCGGGTCTTGGGGGAGCAGTACTTC. Translation: CASSRVLGEQYF.

V gene TRBV30 combines with J gene TRBJ2-3, with D possibly matching TRBD2 (6 bases). The germline V gene encodes CDR1 GTSNPN and CDR2 SVGIG (reference sequence). The ends were cut back, 4 bases at V and 0 bases at J, with 11 bases in the middle. This CDR3 comprises 14 residues. CDR3 coding DNA: TGTGCCTGGAACTCGCGGGGAAGCACAGATACGCAGTATTTT. This codes for CAWNSRGSTDTQYF.

V and J are TRBV7-7 and TRBJ2-5; TRBD1 might be the D (6 bases). Germline V CDR1 and CDR2: SSHAT, FNYEAQ (reference sequence). V was trimmed by 5 bases and J by 1 base, leaving 14 bases between them. This CDR3 contains 15 residues. CDR3 nucleotide sequence: TGTGCCAGCAGCCTATTCGGACAGAGCCAAGAGACCCAGTACTTC. This sequence encodes CASSLFGQSQETQYF.

This clonotype was found many times. This chain joins TRBV20-1 and TRBJ1-1, with D tentatively TRBD1 (6 bases). CDR1 DFQATT and CDR2 SNEGSKA come from the germline V gene (reference sequence). With 4 bases removed from V and 6 bases from J, the gap between germline ends came to 18 bases. The CDR3 extends over 14 amino acids. CDR3 DNA: TGCAGTGCTAAGTTAGGTGCAGGGGTCGCTGAAGCTTTCTTT. It is translated as CSAKLGAGVAEAFF.

The chain joins TRBV3-1 to TRBJ2-3; D possibly corresponds to TRBD1 (6 bases). Germline V gives CDR1 LGHDT, CDR2 YNNKEL (reference sequence). The CDR3 contains 13 residues. The ends were cut back, 4 bases at V and 4 bases at J, with 9 bases in the middle. Here the CDR3 reads CASSPQGPDTQYF. For the CDR3, the DNA is TGTGCCAGCAGCCCTCAGGGGCCAGATACGCAGTATTTT.

In its sample, this clonotype was seen many times. J is TRBJ1-5 and V is TRBV6-1; D remains unclear. This CDR3 is built from 13 residues. Per germline, CDR1 MNHNS and CDR2 SASEGT. The V gene lost 8 bases and the J gene lost 2 bases, with 10 bases spanning the gap. CDR3 in amino acids: CASGLDGNQPQHF. In nucleotides, the CDR3 is TGTGCCAGCGGGTTGGATGGCAATCAGCCCCAGCATTTT.

This clonotype was counted ten times or more. At one boundary the junction diverges from the germline segment, which might be a read error. V gene TRBV28 combines with J gene TRBJ2-1; the D call may be TRBD1 or TRBD2 (6 bases each). The CDR3 has 11 residues. Germline values: CDR1 MDHEN, CDR2 SYDVKM. This chain's CDR3 is CVTMKRGVQFF. CDR3 coding DNA: TGCGTCACAATGAAAAGGGGGGTGCAGTTCTTC. Drawing the rest from reference TRBV28 and TRBJ2-1, the complete variable domain is DVKVTQSSRYLVKRTGEKVFLECVQDMDHENMFWYRQDPGLGLRLIYFSYDVKMKEKGDIPEGYSVSREKKERFSLILESASTNQTSMYLCVTMKRGVQFFGPGTRLTVL.

This clonotype occurred many times. J is TRBJ2-6 and V is TRBV5-1; D call uncertain. Trimming removed 4 bases at V and 0 bases at J, with 5 bases between. The CDR3 consists of 14 residues. Germline assignment: CDR1 SGHRS and CDR2 YFSETQ. The DNA of the CDR3 is TGCGCCAGCAGCGACCACTCTGGGGCCAACGTCCTGACTTTC. This gives the protein CASSDHSGANVLTF.

This clonotype was observed at least ten times. The CDR3 DNA sequence: TGCAGTGCTAGAGAGGTCGGGGGGGGCCTGAGGAATGAGCAGTTCTTC. Its translation is CSAREVGGGLRNEQFF. This sequence joins TRBV20-1 and TRBJ2-1; TRBD2 aligns across 8 bases. Per germline, CDR1 DFQATT and CDR2 SNEGSKA (reference sequence). V lost 0 bases and J lost 7; bases outside the gene matches: 11. The CDR3 has 16 amino acids.

This clonotype has more than one count but fewer than ten. The junction and the germline gene differ at one end; a read error may be behind it. The chain combines TRBV4-1 with TRBJ1-2; no reliable D call. The CDR3 covers 13 residues. CDR1 is MGHRA and CDR2 is YSYEKL in the germline V gene. The CDR3 nucleotides read TGCGCCAGCAGCCAAGTCACTGGGTATGGCGACACCTTC. Encoded protein: CASSQVTGYGDTF.

This clonotype was recorded at least ten times. The chain links TRBV4-3 to TRBJ2-3, with unresolved D. The germline V gene encodes CDR1 LGHNA and CDR2 YSLEER. This CDR3 spans 13 amino acids. The V and J ends lost 0 bases and 8 bases respectively, with 9 bases between them. The CDR3: CASSQEYQATQYF. CDR3 DNA: TGCGCCAGCAGCCAAGAATATCAAGCTACGCAGTATTTT.

This clonotype was found many times. This rearrangement joins TRBV10-3 to TRBJ1-5; maybe TRBD1 (5 bases). The V end lost 2 bases, the J end lost 0 bases, and 17 bases lay between the germline ends. Germline loops: CDR1 ENHRY, CDR2 SYGVKD. The CDR3 has 18 residues. The CDR3 region has the DNA TGTGCCATCAGTGAGGTCTTTTCCCTAGGGGATAGCAATCAGCCCCAGCATTTT. Translated: CAISEVFSLGDSNQPQHF.

This clonotype was observed at least ten times. This chain links TRBV24-1 with TRBJ2-3; perhaps D is TRBD1 or TRBD2 (5 bases each). CDR3 length equals 11 residues. CDR1 and CDR2 (germline): KGHDR, SFDVKD. Trimming left V 9 bases short and J 6 bases short, with 9 bases between. The CDR3 reads CATGTGDTQYF. In DNA, the CDR3 is TGTGCCACCGGGACCGGGGATACGCAGTATTTT.

This clonotype turned up a few times. The gene calls are TRBV9 and TRBJ1-2; 7 bases line up with TRBD1. Germline assignment: CDR1 SGDLS and CDR2 YYNGEE. Trimming at V came to 0 bases and at J to 1 base, leaving 15 bases not matched to a gene. The CDR3 is 19 amino acids. DNA for the CDR3: TGTGCCAGCAGCGTAGTCCATCTGGGACAGCGAGAGAATAACTATGGCTACACCTTC. It codes for CASSVVHLGQRENNYGYTF.

This clonotype was detected a few times. The chain combines TRBV3-1 with TRBJ2-5; TRBD2 aligns across 12 bases. Germline V CDR1 and CDR2: LGHDT, YNNKEL (reference sequence). V shed 6 bases, J shed 1 base, and the junction held 3 bases outside the gene matches. The CDR3 is 15 residues long. The CDR3: CASRSSGGVQETQYF. The CDR3 DNA reads as TGTGCCAGCAGATCTAGCGGGGGGGTCCAAGAGACCCAGTACTTC.

This clonotype was counted ten times or more. V is TRBV20-1 and J is TRBJ1-2; 9 nucleotides align to TRBD1. The germline CDR1 and CDR2 sequences are DFQATT and SNEGSKA (reference sequence). Trimming cost V 0 bases and J 5 bases; bases outside gene matches: 10. This CDR3 spans 16 amino acids. The CDR3 here is CSARDPLTGGGYGYTF. For the CDR3, the DNA is TGCAGTGCTAGAGATCCCTTGACAGGGGGAGGATATGGCTACACCTTC.

This clonotype was seen at least ten times. This chain links TRBV7-9 with TRBJ1-1, with TRBD1 identical over 8 bases. V shed 2 bases and J 1 base; nucleotides not matched to a gene: 3. The CDR3 runs 15 residues. From germline, CDR1 is SEHNR and CDR2 FQNEAQ (reference sequence). CDR3 sequence reads: CASSLWDRPNTEAFF. The DNA for the CDR3 is TGTGCCAGCAGCTTATGGGACAGGCCGAACACTGAAGCTTTCTTT.

The chain employs TRBV4-3 and TRBJ2-7; D not certain. Germline V gives CDR1 LGHNA, CDR2 YSLEER. Deletions cut 1 base from V and 2 bases from J, with 18 bases between. There are 17 residues in the CDR3. The DNA of the CDR3 is TGCGCCAGCAGCCAAGGACATGACACCCAACTAACCTACGAGCAGTACTTC. Translation gives CASSQGHDTQLTYEQYF.

This clonotype has at least ten counts. This chain uses TRBV6-1 with TRBJ1-1; D might be TRBD1 (5 bases). Germline assignment: CDR1 MNHNS and CDR2 SASEGT. V dropped 6 bases and J dropped 0 bases, with 11 bases sitting between them. This CDR3 has 14 residues. This CDR3 is CASRAGLLNTEAFF. For the CDR3, the DNA is TGTGCCAGCAGGGCGGGACTCTTGAACACTGAAGCTTTCTTT.

In DNA form, the CDR3 reads TGCGCCAGCAGCGTGGACCCTTATACGCAGTATTTT. Amino acid sequence: CASSVDPYTQYF. The V gene is TRBV5-1, the J gene TRBJ2-3, with D unresolved. V was cut by 4 bases and J by 7 bases, with 10 bases left in between. Germline loops: CDR1 SGHRS, CDR2 YFSETQ. The CDR3 runs 12 residues.

This clonotype was counted many times. This chain links TRBV5-1 with TRBJ1-2, with D unclear. This CDR3 has 14 residues. In germline, CDR1 is SGHRS, CDR2 YFSETQ. V lost 0 bases, J lost 2 bases, and 8 bases lay in between. CDR3 sequence reads: CASSLELGNYGYTF. The CDR3 bases are TGCGCCAGCAGCTTGGAGCTTGGAAACTATGGCTACACCTTC.

This clonotype was detected many times. The chain joins TRBV5-1 to TRBJ2-3, with D perhaps matching TRBD1 (5 bases). Trimming left V 4 bases short and J 0 bases short, with 12 bases between. The CDR3 totals 15 residues. CDR1 and CDR2 (germline): SGHRS, YFSETQ. DNA of the CDR3: TGCGCCAGCAGCATGACAGTCTCTAGCACAGATACGCAGTATTTT. Residues: CASSMTVSSTDTQYF.

This clonotype has a handful of counts. The genes are TRBV12-3 or TRBV12-4 and TRBJ2-1; TRBD2 agrees at 9 bases. J gave up 3 bases and V 1 base, and 7 bases lay outside the gene matches. The CDR3 runs to 17 residues. The CDR3 reads CASSLVGGGGGYNEQFF. Written as DNA, the CDR3 is TGTGCCAGCAGTTTAGTCGGCGGGGGGGGTGGCTACAATGAGCAGTTCTTC.

This clonotype was seen many times. V usage is TRBV24-1 and J usage is TRBJ2-5; D is ambiguous. CDR1 is KGHDR and CDR2 is SFDVKD in the germline V gene. The CDR3 is made up of 12 amino acids. V was trimmed by 1 base and J by 5 bases, leaving 4 bases between them. The CDR3 spells CATSDFSETQYF. The CDR3 nucleotides are TGTGCCACCAGTGATTTTAGCGAGACCCAGTACTTC.

This clonotype was detected ten times or more. The genes are TRBV7-9 and TRBJ1-5; TRBD1 is a possible D gene (5 bases). From germline, CDR1 is SEHNR and CDR2 FQNEAQ (reference sequence). The length of the CDR3 is 16 residues. V lost 1 base to trimming and J lost 2 bases, with 12 bases between them. Here the CDR3 reads CASSLVTGHGNQPQHF. The CDR3 DNA follows: TGTGCCAGCAGCTTAGTTACGGGGCATGGCAATCAGCCCCAGCATTTT.

The CDR3 spells CASSLRQGAPYEQYF. CDR3 bases: TGCGCCAGCAGCTTGCGGCAGGGCGCCCCCTACGAGCAGTACTTC. J is TRBJ2-7 and V is TRBV5-1, with a tentative D call TRBD1 (5 bases). This CDR3 has 15 residues. The ends were cut back, 1 base at V and 2 bases at J, with 13 bases in the middle. Germline V gene data show CDR1 as SGHRS and CDR2 as YFSETQ.

This clonotype was counted between two and nine times. CDR3 sequence: CASSPPPAHTEAFF. Written as DNA, the CDR3 is TGTGCCAGCAGTCCCCCGCCTGCGCACACTGAAGCTTTCTTT. The chain recombines TRBV28 with TRBJ1-1, with D unresolved. CDR1 and CDR2 (germline): MDHEN, SYDVKM. V was pared by 5 bases and J by 3 bases, with 13 bases between. The CDR3 length is 14 residues. The variable domain in full, with the rest retrieved from reference TRBV28 and TRBJ1-1, is DVKVTQSSRYLVKRTGEKVFLECVQDMDHENMFWYRQDPGLGLRLIYFSYDVKMKEKGDIPEGYSVSREKKERFSLILESASTNQTSMYLCASSPPPAHTEAFFGQGTRLTVV.